This TCR beta chain was retrieved from a study of cytomegalovirus exposure and HLA in healthy donors. Study context: Early released data had tens of millions of unique TCRs, all coming from HLA-typed donors. Most genotyped donors, approximately 77% of 300 to 400, had Caucasian-associated genetic ancestry.

PCR primers comprised 60 Vbeta and 13 Jbeta primers. Here immunoSEQ multiplex PCR was the method, and the copy in TCRdb shows in-frame clones only, minus some. Of some 99,000 clones in the sample, more than 70% were seen once. The CDR3 totals 13 residues. V lost 0 bases to trimming and J lost 5 bases, with 9 bases between them. CDR1 is SGHRS, CDR2 YFSETQ, per germline. The source is a female donor in good health and CMV-seronegative. The V call is TRBV5-1, the J call TRBJ2-7; the D gene is possibly TRBD1 (6 bases). Sequenced: PBMCs. CDR3 bases: TGCGCCAGCAGCTTGGAACAGGGAAACGAGCAGTACTTC. Translated, it gives CASSLEQGNEQYF.